This T cell receptor (beta chain) was recorded in a study of blood T cell repertoires in COVID-19. Whole-study context: In each case, the material was cDNA or gDNA derived from T cells, B-cell-depleted T cells, or PBMCs.

The assay was immunoSEQ multiplex PCR, and TCRdb's table has in-frame clones only and misses some. The data show approximately 150,000 clones, approximately 90% seen once. Looked up from germline, CDR1 is SGHTA and CDR2 is FQGNSA. Trimming pared 4 bases from V and 8 bases from J, leaving 12 bases between. The CDR3 has 14 amino acids. The chain recombines TRBV7-2 with TRBJ1-6, with D hard to call. The sequence came from a middle-aged man who had recovered from COVID-19. The material sequenced was peripheral blood. The CDR3 reads CASSSRGRDSPLHF. CDR3 sequence (DNA): TGTGCCAGCAGCTCCCGGGGTAGGGATTCACCCCTCCACTTT.